The T cell receptor (beta chain) under discussion was sequenced for a study of control samples from healthy donors and cancer patients. The method was immunoSEQ multiplex PCR; TCRdb's version includes in-frame clones alone and lacks a portion of them. The profile covers around 140,000 clones, with 90% appearing a single time and roughly 2.7% taken by the ten largest. Germline V lookup: CDR1 SGHRS, CDR2 YFSETQ. Trimming shortened V by 4 bases and J by 12 bases, and 19 bases separated the two germline ends. This CDR3 region has 14 residues. The chain carries TRBV5-1 and TRBJ1-4; possibly TRBD1 for D (6 bases). Material for sequencing was blood. The TCR was taken from a man aged 35-49 years in good health. CDR3 residues: CASSNPGAQRELFF. The CDR3 DNA reads as TGCGCCAGCAGCAACCCGGGGGCCCAGAGGGAACTGTTTTTT.